This T cell receptor beta chain was retrieved from a study of blood T cell repertoires in COVID-19. The wider study: COVID-19 samples collected from the United States, Italy and Spain covered acute and convalescent phases. PBMCs, B-cell-depleted T cells, or T cells provided the cDNA or gDNA that made up the material.

Under the authors' procedure: Scientists estimated how many nucleated cells there were by amplifying reference gene primers. TCRdb's table, derived via immunoSEQ multiplex PCR, lists solely in-frame clones and lacks some. V, J and clone size reflect that table, while D and trimming were determined from the DNA. The sample consists of 200,000 to 250,000 clones, about 80% of them appearing once. Germline V gene lookup returns CDR1 MDHEN and CDR2 SYDVKM. CDR3 length: 14 amino acids. V lost 6 bases and J 2 bases, leaving 13 bases between the germline ends. The chain joins TRBV28 to TRBJ1-1; D remains ambiguous. The sample consisted of peripheral blood. The source is a woman at least 80 years old with acute or convalescent COVID-19. CDR3 in amino acids: CASSPRRRNTEAFF. CDR3 coding DNA: TGTGCCAGCAGCCCCCGCCGGAGAAACACTGAAGCTTTCTTT.